The rows below give T cell receptor beta chains drawn from one sample of a study of Graves' ophthalmopathy and Graves' hyperthyroidism. TCRdb reprocessed the multiplex PCR reads with MiXCR, giving one entry per CDR3 protein. The profile covers approximately 700,000 distinct CDR3 sequences, with roughly 41% appearing a single time and approximately 46% taken by the ten largest. Sequenced: peripheral blood. Receptor source: an adult man with Graves' ophthalmopathy. Both conserved end residues are part of each CDR3. D genes are given only for firm matches. Rows may omit the clone size; those that give it use once, few, many or a size class.

V	J	size	D	CDR3	DNA
TRBV20-1	TRBJ1-4	NA	NA	CSARDPVANNEKLFF	TGCAGTGCTAGAGATCCGGTAGCTAATAATGAAAAACTGTTTTTT
TRBV4-3	TRBJ2-7	few	TRBD1	CASSPNRDRGYEQYF	TGCGCCAGCAGCCCGAATAGGGACAGGGGCTACGAGCAGTACTTC
TRBV6-4	TRBJ1-5	NA	NA	CASSPRSTPQHF	TGTGCCAGCAGCCCGAGATCGACACCCCAGCATTTT
TRBV2	TRBJ1-6	NA	NA	CASSEGLGQRNSPLHF	TGTGCCAGCAGTGAAGGGCTGGGGCAGCGTAATTCACCCCTCCACTTT
TRBV7-9	TRBJ1-1	NA	NA	CASSPDEGGAFF	TGTGCCAGCAGCCCAGATGAGGGGGGAGCTTTCTTT
TRBV20-1	TRBJ1-4	NA	NA	CSARVQSSAYGGEKLFF	TGCAGTGCTAGAGTGCAGAGTTCGGCTTACGGAGGGGAAAAACTGTTTTTT
TRBV29-1	TRBJ1-2	many	NA	CSVGASGVNYGYTF	TGCAGCGTCGGGGCAAGCGGTGTTAACTATGGCTACACCTTC
TRBV9	TRBJ2-7	NA	NA	CASSSGERIYEQYF	TGTGCCAGCAGCTCGGGGGAAAGAATCTACGAGCAGTACTTC
TRBV29-1	TRBJ1-5	NA	NA	CSVEGEQLRNQPQHF	TGCAGCGTTGAAGGCGAACAACTCCGCAATCAGCCCCAGCATTTT
TRBV12-3/TRBV12-4	TRBJ1-1	few	NA	CASKPVGGGATEAFF	TGTGCCAGCAAACCTGTGGGGGGTGGGGCCACTGAAGCTTTCTTT
TRBV15	TRBJ1-2	NA	TRBD1	CASQDRGYYGYTF	TGTGCCAGCCAGGACAGGGGGTACTATGGCTACACCTTC
TRBV7-9	TRBJ1-2	NA	NA	CASSQDRGSDYGYTF	TGTGCCAGCAGCCAAGATCGGGGTAGCGACTATGGCTACACCTTC
TRBV19	TRBJ2-7	many	TRBD2	CASTASGSSYEQYF	TGTGCCAGTACCGCTAGCGGGTCCTCCTACGAGCAGTACTTC
TRBV5-1	TRBJ2-5	NA	NA	CASRLVLAETQYF	TGCGCCAGCAGATTGGTGCTAGCGGAGACCCAGTACTTC
TRBV7-2	TRBJ1-1	many	NA	CASSPYGPNTEAFF	TGTGCCAGCAGCCCATACGGGCCGAACACTGAAGCTTTCTTT
TRBV15	TRBJ1-2	NA	TRBD1	CATSGTGTAYGYTF	TGTGCCACCAGCGGTACCGGGACAGCCTATGGCTACACCTTC
TRBV19	TRBJ1-6	many	TRBD1	CASSINRGSSPLHF	TGTGCCAGTAGTATCAACAGGGGTAGTTCACCCCTCCACTTT
TRBV29-1	TRBJ2-2	many	TRBD2	CSGRLAGGHGELFF	TGCAGCGGGCGACTAGCGGGAGGGCACGGGGAGCTGTTTTTT
TRBV28	TRBJ2-7	few	TRBD1	CASSLYPDRTYEQYF	TGTGCCAGCAGTTTATACCCGGACAGGACCTACGAGCAGTACTTC
TRBV25-1	TRBJ2-2	NA	NA	CASKDLTGELFF	TGTGCTAGCAAGGACCTCACCGGGGAGCTGTTTTTT
TRBV7-9	TRBJ2-7	NA	NA	CASSQDTSSSYERYF	TGTGCCAGCAGCCAGGACACCAGCTCCTCCTACGAGCGGTACTTC
TRBV10-3	TRBJ2-5	many	NA	CAISAVRDRETQYF	TGTGCCATCAGCGCCGTTAGGGACCGGGAGACCCAGTACTTC
TRBV5-1	TRBJ1-2	NA	NA	CASSSNRDLGYTF	TGTGCCAGCAGCTCTAACCGGGACCTCGGCTACACCTTC
TRBV19	TRBJ1-5	few	TRBD1	CASRPHRQGENQPQHF	TGTGCCAGTAGACCCCATAGGCAGGGGGAGAATCAGCCCCAGCATTTT
TRBV2	TRBJ2-5	many	TRBD1	CASSLTGGAETQYF	TGTGCCAGCAGTTTGACAGGGGGCGCGGAGACCCAGTACTTC
TRBV24-1	TRBJ1-5	NA	TRBD1	CASSQGTGVRQPQHF	TGTGCCAGCAGCCAGGGGACAGGGGTCCGACAGCCCCAGCATTTT
TRBV19	TRBJ1-6	many	NA	CASSTSGTSPLHF	TGTGCCAGTAGTACCTCCGGGACTTCACCCCTCCACTTT
TRBV2	TRBJ2-5	many	NA	CASGASGWQTQYF	TGTGCCAGCGGGGCTAGTGGGTGGCAGACCCAGTACTTC
TRBV20-1	TRBJ2-5	many	TRBD1	CSAEPLTGGETQYF	TGCAGTGCTGAACCCTTGACAGGGGGGGAGACCCAGTACTTC
TRBV5-6	TRBJ2-5	many	NA	CASSLWVGRRVGETQYF	TGTGCCAGCAGCTTATGGGTCGGACGACGAGTTGGCGAGACCCAGTACTTC
TRBV20-1	TRBJ1-2	NA	NA	CSAAGSLNYGYTF	TGCAGTGCAGCAGGCTCTCTTAACTATGGCTACACCTTC
TRBV9	TRBJ2-5	NA	NA	CASSVVPAPQETQYF	TGTGCCAGCAGCGTAGTCCCAGCTCCTCAAGAGACCCAGTACTTC